A single sample gave rise to the 6 T cell receptor beta chains below, sequenced in a study of molecular identifiers for immune sequencing clone quantification. TCRdb redid the calling of the PCR reads with MiXCR, one entry per CDR3 protein. Among 85,000 to 90,000 distinct CDR3 sequences, around 20% were seen once, and the ten largest hold 0.7% to 0.95%. The sequencing sample was made of naive CD8+ T cells from blood, with Jurkat cell RNA spiked in. Subset: FACS-sorted CD8+CD4-CCR7+CD45RA+ naive T cells. The receptors shown here come from a human donor in good health. Some libraries in this study had Jurkat cell RNA spiked in.

Note on this clonotype: Given a much more abundant clone one base away, this may be a read error. The genes are TRBV4-3 and TRBJ2-3, with D unresolved. This CDR3 is built from 13 residues. CDR1 is LGHNA, CDR2 YSLEER, per germline. The CDR3 DNA reads as TGCGCCAGCAGCCAAGATTCCCCAGATGCGCAGTATTTT. The encoded protein is CASSQDSPDAQYF.

This clonotype showed up many times. The chain joins TRBV6-5 to TRBJ2-1; D might be TRBD2 (7 bases). Trimming shortened V by 6 bases and J by 3 bases, and 18 bases separated the two germline ends. CDR1 and CDR2 (germline): MNHEY, SVGAGI. CDR3 size: 16 residues. Written as DNA, the CDR3 is TGTGCCAGCAGCCCTCAGCGGGAAGGGGGCTACAATGAGCAGTTCTTC. Translated: CASSPQREGGYNEQFF.

This clonotype was seen at least ten times. V gene TRBV5-6 combines with J gene TRBJ2-7; D gene ambiguous. V was clipped by 4 bases and J by 3 bases, with 11 bases between them. The CDR3 is 13 amino acids. Germline CDR1 SGHDT, CDR2 YYEEEE. In DNA form, the CDR3 reads TGTGCCAGCAGCCCAAGGTGGGACTACGAGCAGTACTTC. It translates to CASSPRWDYEQYF.

The table lists this clonotype with many counts. The V and J genes are TRBV20-1 and TRBJ2-1; 7 bases line up with TRBD2. V was pared by 8 bases and J by 0 bases, with 10 bases of the junction left unmatched. The CDR3 loop spans 15 amino acids. The germline CDR1 and CDR2 sequences are DFQATT and SNEGSKA (reference sequence). This CDR3 reads CSQLRRDYSYNEQFF. CDR3 sequence (DNA): TGCAGTCAGCTGCGGCGGGACTACTCCTACAATGAGCAGTTCTTC.

This clonotype was detected ten times or more. The chain couples TRBV27 to TRBJ2-7; D possibly corresponds to TRBD2 (5 bases). V lost 5 bases and J lost 2, with 13 bases in between. This CDR3 is 14 amino acids long. In germline, CDR1 is MNHEY, CDR2 SMNVEV (reference sequence). CDR3 in amino acids: CASSPSGKTYEQYF. The CDR3 bases are TGTGCCAGCAGTCCCTCCGGGAAAACCTACGAGCAGTACTTC.

About this clonotype: A much larger clone lies one base from this, so it may be a read error. The rearrangement joins TRBV19 to TRBJ1-5; D is possibly TRBD1 (5 bases). Germline CDR1 is LNHDA and CDR2 is SQIVND (reference sequence). The CDR3 extends over 14 amino acids. V was clipped by 7 bases and J by 15 bases, with 25 bases between them. The CDR3 loop is CASTLGPSNQLRHF. CDR3 coding DNA: TGTGCCAGTACCCTGGGACCCTCAAATCAGCTCCGGCATTTT.